This TCR beta chain was sequenced in a study of T cell changes during pregnancy in multiple sclerosis. Unmatched junction bases numbered 17, after V lost 10 bases and J lost 5 bases. This CDR3 has 17 residues. Germline CDR1 SNHLY, CDR2 FYNNEI. The repertoire was sequenced with immunoSEQ multiplex PCR; TCRdb's copy has only in-frame clones and lacks some. This sample has 40,000 or so clones, with 80% to 95% found just once. This chain connects TRBV2 to TRBJ2-1, with TRBD1 matching 10 bases. The sample here was CD8+ T cells from peripheral blood mononuclear cells, taken in the first trimester of pregnancy. The TCR was taken from a female donor with multiple sclerosis, enrolled in a pregnancy study. This CDR3 reads CATKRSPGTGADNEQFF. The CDR3 DNA is TGTGCCACCAAAAGATCACCCGGGACAGGGGCCGACAATGAGCAGTTCTTC. Combining the CDR3 with reference TRBV2 and TRBJ2-1 gives the whole variable domain EPEVTQTPSHQVTQMGQEVILRCVPISNHLYFYWYRQILGQKVEFLVSFYNNEISEKSEIFDDQFSVERPDGSNFTLKIRSTKLEDSAMYFCATKRSPGTGADNEQFFGPGTRLTVL.